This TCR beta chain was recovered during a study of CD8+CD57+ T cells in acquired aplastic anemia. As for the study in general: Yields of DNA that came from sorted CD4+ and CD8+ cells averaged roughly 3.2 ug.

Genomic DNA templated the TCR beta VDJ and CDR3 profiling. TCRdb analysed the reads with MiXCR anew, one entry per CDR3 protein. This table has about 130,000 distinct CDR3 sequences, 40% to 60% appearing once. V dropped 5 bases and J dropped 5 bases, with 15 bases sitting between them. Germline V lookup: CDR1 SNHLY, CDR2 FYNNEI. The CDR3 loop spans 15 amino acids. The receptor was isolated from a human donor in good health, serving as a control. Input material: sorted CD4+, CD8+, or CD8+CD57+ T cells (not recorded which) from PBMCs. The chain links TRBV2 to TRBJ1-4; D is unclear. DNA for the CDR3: TGTGCCAGCAGTTTAGAAACACCCCTCAATGAAAAACTGTTTTTT. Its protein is CASSLETPLNEKLFF.